Following are 22 T cell receptor beta chains from one sample sequenced in a study of CD8 T cells in ankylosing spondylitis. These TCRs' antigens remain unknown. Regarding the study as a whole: Within ankylosing spondylitis blood, a TCR beta motif made up of roughly eight highly homologous variants appeared to be characteristic.

One entry per CDR3 protein, called by TCRdb with MiXCR from the 5' RACE reads. The sample has a few hundred thousand distinct CDR3 sequences; 9.5% to 15% are singletons. The sequencing sample was made of blood, either unsorted or a sorted T cell fraction (not recorded which). These receptors were taken from a male donor with ankylosing spondylitis.

This clonotype was counted a few times. This chain uses TRBV5-1 with TRBJ2-3; D is unresolved. The CDR3 contains 11 residues. Germline CDR1 SGHRS, CDR2 YFSETQ. V was shortened by 6 bases and J by 6 bases, with 8 bases between the two germline ends. DNA for the CDR3: TGCGCCAGCACCCCCGGGGATACGCAGTATTTT. Translated: CASTPGDTQYF. Using reference TRBV5-1 and TRBJ2-3 for the parts outside the CDR3, the full variable domain is KAGVTQTPRYLIKTRGQQVTLSCSPISGHRSVSWYQQTPGQGLQFLFEYFSETQRNKGNFPGRFSGRQFSNSRSEMNVSTLELGDSALYLCASTPGDTQYFGPGTRLTVL.

This clonotype was seen at least ten times. The chain carries TRBV5-1 and TRBJ2-2; D not certain. V was cut by 1 base and J by 2 bases, with 15 bases left in between. CDR3 length equals 17 residues. Germline loops: CDR1 SGHRS, CDR2 YFSETQ. CDR3 in amino acids: CASSLRPLGPNTGELFF. The CDR3 nucleotides are TGCGCCAGCAGCTTGAGGCCGTTAGGACCTAACACCGGGGAGCTGTTTTTT.

This chain connects TRBV27 to TRBJ1-2, with D unresolved. Germline V lookup: CDR1 MNHEY, CDR2 SMNVEV (reference sequence). The CDR3 contains 12 residues. V lost 6 bases and J lost 7, with 12 bases in between. This CDR3 is CASRSAVSGYTF. The CDR3 nucleotides read TGTGCCAGCAGGTCGGCGGTCTCTGGCTACACCTTC.

In its sample, this clonotype was seen a few times. V is TRBV11-2 and J is TRBJ1-2; a weak D match, TRBD1 (6 bases). Germline V gene lookup returns CDR1 SGHAT and CDR2 FQNNGV. This CDR3 is 15 amino acids long. Trimming stripped 1 base from V and 8 bases from J, with 17 bases between. The CDR3 DNA reads TGTGCCAGCAGCTTAGGAATCGGGAATGGGGGCGGCTACACCTTC. This codes for CASSLGIGNGGGYTF. The variable domain in full, completed from reference TRBV11-2 and TRBJ1-2, reads EAGVAQSPRYKIIEKRQSVAFWCNPISGHATLYWYQQILGQGPKLLIQFQNNGVVDDSQLPKDRFSAERLKGVDSTLKIQPAKLEDSAVYLCASSLGIGNGGGYTFGSGTRLTVV.

About this clonotype itself: A read error may be the cause here, since a much bigger clone is one base away. The chain couples TRBV27 to TRBJ1-1; no definite D call. The CDR3 runs to 14 residues. CDR1 is MNHEY, CDR2 SMNVEV, per germline (reference sequence). CDR3 residues: CASSRPGQNTEALF. DNA for the CDR3: TGTGCCAGCAGTCGACCGGGCCAAAACACTGAAGCTCTCTTT.

The gene calls are TRBV6-1 and TRBJ1-1, with D hard to call. V lost 1 base and J lost 8, with 14 bases in between. The germline V gene has CDR1 MNHNS and CDR2 SASEGT. The CDR3 is 14 amino acids. The CDR3 protein is CASSEDRVMVEAFF. In nucleotides, the CDR3 is TGTGCCAGCAGTGAAGACCGGGTTATGGTCGAAGCTTTCTTT.

This clonotype was picked up many times. The rearrangement uses TRBV12-3 or TRBV12-4 and TRBJ1-1; D unclear. Trimming removed 6 bases at V and 2 bases at J, with 10 bases between. This CDR3 is built from 13 residues. In DNA, the CDR3 is TGTGCCAGCAGCTTAAGCGGAAACACTGAAGCTTTCTTT. This translates into CASSLSGNTEAFF.

The V gene is TRBV20-1, the J gene TRBJ1-1; 7 nucleotides line up with TRBD1. This CDR3 region has 12 residues. Looked up from germline, CDR1 is DFQATT and CDR2 is SNEGSKA (reference sequence). V dropped 5 bases and J dropped 5; count of bases not matched to a gene: 5. Here the CDR3 reads CSALGGRTEAFF. DNA of the CDR3: TGCAGTGCTTTAGGGGGCCGGACTGAAGCTTTCTTT.

CDR3 DNA: TGTGCCACGCAGACTCGGCGGGGGCCAGATACGCAGTATTTT. The encoded protein is CATQTRRGPDTQYF. The J gene is TRBJ2-3, the V gene TRBV15, with D possibly TRBD2 on 7 matching bases. The CDR3 is 14 residues long. Germline V CDR1 and CDR2: LNHNV, YYDKDF (reference sequence). Trimming shortened V by 9 bases and J by 4 bases, and 17 bases separated the two germline ends. The full variable domain, in which reference TRBV15 and TRBJ2-3 provide the parts outside the CDR3, is DAMVIQNPRYQVTQFGKPVTLSCSQTLNHNVMYWYQQKSSQAPKLLFHYYDKDFNNEADTPDNFQSRRPNTSFCFLDIRSPGLGDTAMYLCATQTRRGPDTQYFGPGTRLTVL.

J is TRBJ2-3 and V is TRBV5-1, with TRBD2 matching over 10 bases. Germline V gene data show CDR1 as SGHRS and CDR2 as YFSETQ. The CDR3 is 16 amino acids. V was clipped by 2 bases and J by 4 bases; unmatched bases: 7. The DNA of the CDR3 is TGCGCCAGCAGCTTAGGGAGGACTAGCGGCCCAGATACGCAGTATTTT. Translating gives CASSLGRTSGPDTQYF.

In its sample, this clonotype was seen a few times. This chain connects TRBV7-8 to TRBJ2-7, with 10 bases lining up with TRBD1. V trimming: 3 bases; J trimming: 0 bases; junction bases outside the gene matches: 8. Germline V gives CDR1 SGHVS, CDR2 FQNEAQ. The CDR3 has 17 residues. CDR3 sequence (DNA): TGTGCCAGCAGCTTGTTTCCGTGGACAGGGGGCTCCTACGAGCAGTACGTC. Translating it yields CASSLFPWTGGSYEQYV.

This clonotype appeared many times. J is TRBJ2-1 and V is TRBV5-6; D possibly corresponds to TRBD2 (6 bases). V lost 3 bases and J lost 6, with 13 bases in between. The germline gives CDR1 SGHDT, CDR2 YYEEEE. This CDR3 region has 14 residues. CDR3 sequence: CASSWDWDRNEQFF. The CDR3 bases are TGTGCCAGCAGCTGGGACTGGGACCGCAATGAGCAGTTCTTC.

The table lists this clonotype with many counts. The V and J genes are TRBV7-9 and TRBJ2-5; no reliable D call. CDR1 is SEHNR, CDR2 FQNEAQ, per germline (reference sequence). The germline V and J ends were trimmed by 5 bases and 5 bases, with 9 bases remaining between them. The CDR3 runs to 12 residues. The CDR3 coding sequence is TGTGCCAGCAGCACAACCACGGAGACCCAGTACTTC. Translated, it gives CASSTTTETQYF.

This clonotype has more than one count but fewer than ten. This chain connects TRBV7-8 to TRBJ2-5; maybe TRBD2 (7 bases). Germline V lookup: CDR1 SGHVS, CDR2 FQNEAQ. The V end lost 11 bases, the J end lost 7 bases, and 20 bases lay between the germline ends. The CDR3 runs to 13 residues. The CDR3 region is CAGSGGGAGTQYF. DNA for the CDR3: TGTGCCGGTAGCGGAGGGGGGGCCGGGACCCAGTACTTC.

V usage is TRBV20-1 and J usage is TRBJ1-1; D might be TRBD1 (6 bases). Germline CDR1 reads DFQATT; CDR2 reads SNEGSKA (reference sequence). Trimming removed 7 bases from V and 4 bases from J, with 19 bases in between. The CDR3 is 14 residues long. CDR3 DNA: TGCAGTGGGTTATCCCGCGCAGGGGCCACTGAAGCTTTCTTT. It codes for CSGLSRAGATEAFF.

This clonotype occurred a few times. The CDR3 spells CASSVGGSRFNEQFF. The CDR3 DNA is TGTGCCAGCAGCGTAGGTGGGAGTCGTTTCAATGAGCAGTTCTTC. The chain is built from TRBV9 and TRBJ2-1; weak D call: TRBD2 (5 bases). The CDR3 is 15 amino acids. Germline V gene data show CDR1 as SGDLS and CDR2 as YYNGEE. Between the trimmed V and J ends, which lost 0 bases and 6 bases, there was a span of 13 bases.

This clonotype was recorded a few times. The rearrangement uses TRBV7-9 and TRBJ1-4; unclear D gene. V lost 5 bases and J 8 bases, leaving 18 bases between the germline ends. CDR1 is SEHNR, CDR2 FQNEAQ, per germline (reference sequence). The length of the CDR3 is 15 residues. This chain's CDR3 is CASSPFLLFGEKLFF. The CDR3 nucleotides are TGTGCCAGCAGCCCTTTTTTACTATTTGGGGAAAAACTGTTTTTT. The full variable domain, rest sourced from reference TRBV7-9 and TRBJ1-4, is DTGVSQNPRHKITKRGQNVTFRCDPISEHNRLYWYRQTLGQGPEFLTYFQNEAQLEKSRLLSDRFSAERPKGSFSTLEIQRTEQGDSAMYLCASSPFLLFGEKLFFGSGTQLSVL.

This clonotype appeared many times. This chain joins TRBV7-9 and TRBJ2-1; D may correspond to TRBD1 or TRBD2 (5 bases each). Trimming removed 5 bases at V and 9 bases at J, with 20 bases between. Germline V gives CDR1 SEHNR, CDR2 FQNEAQ (reference sequence). This CDR3 has 15 residues. The chain's CDR3 is CASSTQRDPSPEQFF. The CDR3 DNA reads TGTGCCAGCAGCACCCAACGGGACCCATCCCCTGAGCAGTTCTTC.

This clonotype has only a few counts. The chain couples TRBV11-1 to TRBJ1-1; D is unresolved. Trimming took 7 bases from V and 1 from J, leaving 16 bases between them. The CDR3 is 15 residues long. The germline gives CDR1 SGHAT, CDR2 FQDESV (reference sequence). CDR3 in amino acids: CASTPFRRTNTEAFF. In DNA, the CDR3 is TGTGCCAGCACCCCCTTTCGACGGACGAACACTGAAGCTTTCTTT.

The V call is TRBV30, the J call TRBJ2-2; no definite D call. Germline loops: CDR1 GTSNPN, CDR2 SVGIG (reference sequence). Trimming shortened V by 0 bases and J by 5 bases, and 7 bases separated the two germline ends. The CDR3 loop spans 13 amino acids. The CDR3 region has the DNA TGTGCCTGGAGTGTTCAAAGGACCGGGGAGCTGTTTTTT. Its protein product is CAWSVQRTGELFF.

The gene calls are TRBV7-9 and TRBJ2-5; TRBD1 aligns across 8 bases. J was trimmed by 5 bases and V by 10 bases; bases with no gene match: 9. This CDR3 has 13 amino acids. The V gene's germline CDR1 is SEHNR and CDR2 FQNEAQ (reference sequence). CDR3 nucleotides: TGTGCCATCCAGGGGGCTCACAGGGAGACCCAGTACTTC. Translated: CAIQGAHRETQYF. Together with reference TRBV7-9 and TRBJ2-5, the CDR3 gives the full variable domain: DTGVSQNPRHKITKRGQNVTFRCDPISEHNRLYWYRQTLGQGPEFLTYFQNEAQLEKSRLLSDRFSAERPKGSFSTLEIQRTEQGDSAMYLCAIQGAHRETQYFGPGTRLLVL.

The V and J genes are TRBV4-2 and TRBJ1-1; D gene ambiguous. The CDR3 runs 12 residues. Germline CDR1 LGHNA, CDR2 YNFKEQ. Trimming cost V 0 bases and J 1 base, with 0 bases left between them. The CDR3: CASSQENTEAFF. In DNA, the CDR3 is TGTGCCAGCAGCCAAGAGAACACTGAAGCTTTCTTT.